This passage covers 29 T cell receptor beta chains from one sample sequenced in a study of shared clonotypes between healthy human individuals. Sequencing was performed with immunoSEQ multiplex PCR; in TCRdb, only in-frame clones are kept and a portion is missing. The sample records some 680,000 clones, 73% being singletons. The sequencing sample was made of memory CD4+ T cells sorted from blood. Noted subset: CD45RA-negative fraction. The receptors stem from a woman aged 30 to 39 in good health.

CDR3 nucleotides: TGTGCCAGCTCACCAGGGACTAGCGGGACCGTGGGGCAGTACTTC. This codes for CASSPGTSGTVGQYF. The chain is built from TRBV18 and TRBJ2-7; 13 bases fit TRBD2. The V gene end was trimmed by 2 bases and the J gene end by 9 bases; junction bases not matched to a gene: 7. Per germline, CDR1 KGHSH and CDR2 LQKENI. This CDR3 comprises 15 residues. The entire variable domain, with the rest obtained from reference TRBV18 and TRBJ2-7, is as follows: NAGVMQNPRHLVRRRGQEARLRCSPMKGHSHVYWYRQLPEEGLKFMVYLQKENIIDESGMPKERFSAEFPKEGPSILRIQQVVRGDSAAYFCASSPGTSGTVGQYFGPGTRLTVT.

The genes are TRBV28 and TRBJ2-7; 11 nucleotides agree with TRBD2. The germline gives CDR1 MDHEN, CDR2 SYDVKM. V was clipped by 6 bases and J by 0 bases; unmatched bases: 7. CDR3 size: 16 residues. In nucleotides, the CDR3 is TGTGCCAGCAGACTAGCGGGAGAGACGGGCTCCTACGAGCAGTACTTC. It specifies CASRLAGETGSYEQYF.

CDR3 protein: CASTRPWGNSYEQYF. The CDR3 DNA is TGTGCCAGCACCCGACCTTGGGGGAACTCCTACGAGCAGTACTTC. The chain couples TRBV7-8 to TRBJ2-7; perhaps D is TRBD1 or TRBD2 (5 bases each). Germline values: CDR1 SGHVS, CDR2 FQNEAQ. V lost 7 bases and J lost 0, with 16 bases in between. The CDR3 contains 15 residues.

The rearrangement uses TRBV28 and TRBJ2-3; 7 bases are a match to TRBD2. The CDR3 runs to 16 residues. The germline V gene encodes CDR1 MDHEN and CDR2 SYDVKM. The V segment lost 2 bases and the J segment 4 bases; nucleotides outside the gene matches: 9. The DNA for the CDR3 is TGTGCCAGCAGTTTAGTGACGGGGGGAGCATCAGATACGCAGTATTTT. It specifies CASSLVTGGASDTQYF.

The chain links TRBV13 to TRBJ2-5, with 10 bases identical to TRBD2. In germline, CDR1 is PRHDT, CDR2 FYEKMQ (reference sequence). The CDR3 contains 18 residues. The ends lost 5 bases at V and 0 bases at J; junction bases unmatched: 12. CDR3 nucleotides: TGTGCCAGCAGCCCACCCACCCGACTAGCGGGCCACCAAGAGACCCAGTACTTC. Translated, it gives CASSPPTRLAGHQETQYF.

This clone was recorded many times. J is TRBJ2-1 and V is TRBV5-6, with 10 bases aligning to TRBD2. The ends lost 2 bases at V and 0 bases at J; junction bases unmatched: 2. The CDR3 length is 16 residues. Germline V gene lookup returns CDR1 SGHDT and CDR2 YYEEEE. The CDR3 loop is CASSLTSGVSYNEQFF. The CDR3 DNA is TGTGCCAGCAGCTTAACTAGCGGGGTCTCCTACAATGAGCAGTTCTTC.

Comment on this clone: A far larger clone lies a single base away; this is likely a read error. Additional DNA sequences in this sample encode the identical CDR3. This sequence joins TRBV7-7 and TRBJ2-4; D might be TRBD1 or TRBD2, each matching 5 bases. CDR3 length: 18 amino acids. The germline V gene encodes CDR1 SSHAT and CDR2 FNYEAQ (reference sequence). CDR3 DNA sequence: TGCGCCAGCAGCCTCGAGGGGAGATCACCTTTAGCCAAAAACATTCAGTACTTC. Its protein product is CASSLEGRSPLAKNIQYF.

The chain uses TRBV15 and TRBJ2-5; 13 bases match TRBD2. CDR1 and CDR2 from the germline V gene are LNHNV and YYDKDF (reference sequence). This CDR3 has 19 amino acids. V lost 3 bases, J lost 0 bases, and 10 bases stayed unmatched. The CDR3 nucleotides are TGTGCCACCAGCAGCCCCCGTAGACTAGCGGGAGGAAACCAAGAGACCCAGTACTTC. It encodes CATSSPRRLAGGNQETQYF.

This clone was detected only once. The chain uses TRBV28 and TRBJ2-1; TRBD2 matches at 7 bases. This CDR3 region has 13 residues. The ends lost 6 bases at V and 6 bases at J; junction bases unmatched: 5. Germline assignment: CDR1 MDHEN and CDR2 SYDVKM. CDR3 amino acids: CASRWGGLNEQFF. The CDR3 bases are TGTGCCAGCAGGTGGGGAGGGCTCAATGAGCAGTTCTTC. Complete variable domain (other parts from reference TRBV28 and TRBJ2-1): DVKVTQSSRYLVKRTGEKVFLECVQDMDHENMFWYRQDPGLGLRLIYFSYDVKMKEKGDIPEGYSVSREKKERFSLILESASTNQTSMYLCASRWGGLNEQFFGPGTRLTVL.

This chain uses TRBV6-1 with TRBJ2-7, with 7 bases matching TRBD1. Germline V CDR1 and CDR2: MNHNS, SASEGT. The trim removed 6 bases at V and 3 bases at J, leaving 8 bases unmatched. The CDR3 totals 14 residues. CDR3 sequence reads: CASSLDRPFYEQYF. In DNA, the CDR3 is TGTGCCAGCAGCCTGGACAGGCCATTCTACGAGCAGTACTTC.

About this clone: Other DNA sequences of this sample code for an identical CDR3. The chain recombines TRBV14 with TRBJ2-7; the D is unclear. The CDR3 loop spans 12 amino acids. Between the trimmed V and J ends, which lost 1 base and 3 bases, there was a span of 4 bases. Germline lookup yields CDR1 SGHDN and CDR2 FVKESK. In DNA form, the CDR3 reads TGTGCCAGCAGCCAAGCGGGCTACGAGCAGTACTTC. Its protein is CASSQAGYEQYF.

The V gene is TRBV5-1, the J gene TRBJ1-1; 10 bases match TRBD1. The CDR3 contains 15 residues. The ends lost 4 bases at V and 4 bases at J; junction bases unmatched: 7. Germline CDR1 is SGHRS and CDR2 is YFSETQ. CDR3 DNA: TGCGCCAGCAGCAACAGACAGGGGGCTTTCACTGAAGCTTTCTTT. It codes for CASSNRQGAFTEAFF.

The chain links TRBV7-2 to TRBJ1-4; 9 bases agree with TRBD1. The CDR3 has 15 residues. With 4 bases clipped from V and 7 bases from J, the junction kept 7 bases outside the gene matches. The germline CDR1 and CDR2 sequences are SGHTA and FQGNSA. For the CDR3, the DNA is TGTGCCAGCAGCTCACAGGGGGCGGTCCTTGAAAAACTGTTTTTT. Translating gives CASSSQGAVLEKLFF.

This clone appeared a few times. V gene TRBV5-6 combines with J gene TRBJ1-2; no clear D. This CDR3 contains 15 residues. The germline gives CDR1 SGHDT, CDR2 YYEEEE. The V gene lost 0 bases and the J gene lost 4 bases, with 13 bases spanning the gap. CDR3 coding DNA: TGTGCCAGCAGCTTGGATGTGCTGGGAGGCTATGGCTACACCTTC. It yields the protein CASSLDVLGGYGYTF.

The V and J genes are TRBV11-1 and TRBJ2-5; D might be TRBD1 (5 bases). The CDR3 runs to 14 residues. Germline CDR1 reads SGHAT; CDR2 reads FQDESV (reference sequence). V was pared by 8 bases and J by 3 bases, with 16 bases between. CDR3 sequence (DNA): TGTGCCAGCGCCCTCTCGACAGTAGAAGAGACCCAGTACTTC. It specifies CASALSTVEETQYF. Filled out from reference TRBV11-1 and TRBJ2-5, the complete variable domain reads EAEVAQSPRYKITEKSQAVAFWCDPISGHATLYWYRQILGQGPELLVQFQDESVVDDSQLPKDRFSAERLKGVDSTLKIQPAELGDSAMYLCASALSTVEETQYFGPGTRLLVL.

This clone was recorded only once. The genes are TRBV4-1 and TRBJ2-7; the match to TRBD2 covers 10 bases. Looked up from germline, CDR1 is MGHRA and CDR2 is YSYEKL. CDR3 length: 17 amino acids. V lost 5 bases to trimming and J lost 6 bases; unmatched junction nucleotides: 16. CDR3 bases: TGCGCCAGCAGCTTCGAGGCGCTACTAGCGGGGTCCGGCGAGCAGTACTTC. Translating gives CASSFEALLAGSGEQYF.

The chain couples TRBV7-2 to TRBJ2-7, with unresolved D. CDR3 length: 14 amino acids. In germline, CDR1 is SGHTA, CDR2 FQGNSA. The germline V and J ends were trimmed by 4 bases and 0 bases, with 10 bases remaining between them. The CDR3 loop reads CASSSSHVSYEQYF. CDR3 sequence (DNA): TGTGCCAGCAGCTCATCCCACGTCTCCTACGAGCAGTACTTC.

This clone showed up just a few times. The CDR3 is CASSHRTSGSRFDEQFF. The CDR3 nucleotides are TGTGCCAGCAGTCACCGGACTAGCGGGAGTAGGTTCGATGAGCAGTTCTTC. This chain connects TRBV27 to TRBJ2-1; 13 bases are a match to TRBD2. Germline V gene sequence: CDR1 MNHEY, CDR2 SMNVEV (reference sequence). J lost 8 bases, V lost 5 bases, and 12 bases had no gene match. The CDR3 has 17 amino acids.

The chain joins TRBV6-1 to TRBJ2-1; TRBD2 is a possible D gene (5 bases). The germline V gene encodes CDR1 MNHNS and CDR2 SASEGT. Trimming cost V 8 bases and J 4 bases, with 18 bases left between them. The CDR3 extends over 15 amino acids. CDR3 sequence: CASYQPGFPYNEQFF. For the CDR3, the DNA is TGTGCCAGCTACCAGCCGGGGTTTCCATACAATGAGCAGTTCTTC.

The CDR3 DNA reads TGTGCCAGCAGCTTTTTCGGACTAGGGCTTTCCTACGAGCAGTACTTC. Protein sequence: CASSFFGLGLSYEQYF. This chain connects TRBV7-2 to TRBJ2-7; 7 positions agree with TRBD2. Germline CDR1 and CDR2: SGHTA and FQGNSA. CDR3 length: 16 amino acids. V lost 3 bases to trimming and J lost 1 base; unmatched junction nucleotides: 9.

This rearrangement joins TRBV6-1 to TRBJ1-4; D unclear. Trimming cost V 6 bases and J 5 bases, with 13 bases left between them. Germline lookup yields CDR1 MNHNS and CDR2 SASEGT. CDR3 length equals 14 residues. Here the CDR3 DNA reads TGTGCCAGCAGCCTAAGACGGACGAATGAAAAACTGTTTTTT. It specifies CASSLRRTNEKLFF.

The V and J genes are TRBV29-1 and TRBJ1-1; D gene ambiguous. V lost 7 bases to trimming and J lost 3 bases, with 6 bases between them. Germline loops: CDR1 SQVTM, CDR2 ANQGSEA. The CDR3 totals 10 residues. The DNA for the CDR3 is TGCAGCGCGATCGACACTGAAGCTTTCTTT. Encoded protein: CSAIDTEAFF.

The chain has TRBV19 and TRBJ2-5; 7 bases fit TRBD2. The trim removed 7 bases at V and 4 bases at J, leaving 12 bases unmatched. Germline CDR1 reads LNHDA; CDR2 reads SQIVND (reference sequence). The CDR3 contains 15 residues. For the CDR3, the DNA is TGTGCCAGTAACGTAATGGGGGGGGAGGGAGAGACCCAGTACTTC. Protein product: CASNVMGGEGETQYF.

The chain has TRBV6-5 and TRBJ2-1; D is unresolved. The germline CDR1 and CDR2 sequences are MNHEY and SVGAGI. V shed 6 bases and J shed 5 bases, with 17 bases lying between them. The CDR3 loop spans 15 amino acids. CDR3 coding DNA: TGTGCCAGCAGCCCTATCTTTGATTTGAACAATGAGCAGTTCTTC. Its protein product is CASSPIFDLNNEQFF.

This rearrangement joins TRBV30 to TRBJ1-5, with D maybe TRBD1 (5 bases). Germline lookup yields CDR1 GTSNPN and CDR2 SVGIG (reference sequence). Trimming removed 2 bases from V and 0 bases from J, with 11 bases in between. This CDR3 contains 15 residues. CDR3 in amino acids: CAWSFRGYSNQPQHF. CDR3 coding DNA: TGTGCCTGGAGTTTTCGGGGGTATAGCAATCAGCCCCAGCATTTT. The variable domain in full, completed from reference TRBV30 and TRBJ1-5, reads SQTIHQWPATLVQPVGSPLSLECTVEGTSNPNLYWYRQAAGRGLQLLFYSVGIGQISSEVPQNLSASRPQDRQFILSSKKLLLSDSGFYLCAWSFRGYSNQPQHFGDGTRLSIL.

The chain has TRBV30 and TRBJ2-7; 14 nucleotides line up with TRBD2. This CDR3 comprises 14 residues. With V trimmed by 4 bases and J by 11 bases, 10 bases remained unmatched. The germline gives CDR1 GTSNPN, CDR2 SVGIG (reference sequence). CDR3 DNA: TGTGCCTGGACCGGGACTAGCGGGAGCTCAGGGAAGTACTTC. Amino acid sequence: CAWTGTSGSSGKYF.

The table lists this clone with a few counts. In the same sample, other DNA sequences code for this CDR3. The V call is TRBV2, the J call TRBJ2-2; maybe TRBD2 (5 bases). The V end was cut by 5 bases, the J end by 0 bases, with 7 bases between. The CDR3 consists of 14 residues. Germline V gene lookup returns CDR1 SNHLY and CDR2 FYNNEI. The CDR3 DNA is TGTGCCAGCAGTAGCGGACCGAACACCGGGGAGCTGTTTTTT. The encoded protein is CASSSGPNTGELFF.

This chain joins TRBV6-5 and TRBJ1-5; possible D gene TRBD1, 6 bases. The CDR3 length is 15 residues. Germline CDR1 reads MNHEY; CDR2 reads SVGAGI. The ends were cut back, 7 bases at V and 0 bases at J, with 13 bases in the middle. CDR3 region: CASTNDRNSNQPQHF. CDR3 bases: TGTGCCAGCACCAACGACAGGAATAGCAATCAGCCCCAGCATTTT.

This chain links TRBV7-9 with TRBJ1-1; the D gene is possibly TRBD1 (5 bases). CDR3 length: 16 amino acids. Trimming took off 0 bases at V and 0 bases at J, with 11 bases between the two ends. Germline lookup yields CDR1 SEHNR and CDR2 FQNEAQ (reference sequence). The CDR3 DNA reads as TGTGCCAGCAGCTTAGCTACAGGCGGATTGAACACTGAAGCTTTCTTT. Amino acids: CASSLATGGLNTEAFF.